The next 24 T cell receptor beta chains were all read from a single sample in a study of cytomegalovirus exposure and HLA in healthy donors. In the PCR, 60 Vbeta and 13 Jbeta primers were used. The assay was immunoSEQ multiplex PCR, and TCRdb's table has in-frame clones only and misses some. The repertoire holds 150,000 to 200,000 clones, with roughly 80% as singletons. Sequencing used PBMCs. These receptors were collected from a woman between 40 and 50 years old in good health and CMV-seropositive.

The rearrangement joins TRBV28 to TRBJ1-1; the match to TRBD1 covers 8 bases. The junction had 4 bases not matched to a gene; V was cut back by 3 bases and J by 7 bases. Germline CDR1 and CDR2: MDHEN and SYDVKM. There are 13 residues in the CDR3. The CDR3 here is CASSFTDRDEAFF. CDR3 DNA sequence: TGTGCCAGCAGTTTTACGGACAGGGATGAAGCTTTCTTT.

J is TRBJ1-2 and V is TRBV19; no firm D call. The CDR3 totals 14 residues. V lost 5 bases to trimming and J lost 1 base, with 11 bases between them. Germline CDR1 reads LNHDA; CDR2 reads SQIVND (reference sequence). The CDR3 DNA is TGTGCCAGTAGTGGCGCAGGTTATAACTATGGCTACACCTTC. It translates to CASSGAGYNYGYTF. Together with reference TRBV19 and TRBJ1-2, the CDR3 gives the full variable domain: DGGITQSPKYLFRKEGQNVTLSCEQNLNHDAMYWYRQDPGQGLRLIYYSQIVNDFQKGDIAEGYSVSREKKESFPLTVTSAQKNPTAFYLCASSGAGYNYGYTFGSGTRLTVV.

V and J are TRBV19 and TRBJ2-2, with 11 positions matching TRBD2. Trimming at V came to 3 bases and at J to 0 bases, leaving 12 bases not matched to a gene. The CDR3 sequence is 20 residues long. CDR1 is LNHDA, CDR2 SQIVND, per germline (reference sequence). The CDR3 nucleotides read TGTGCCAGTAGTATTATTCGTCGTCTAGCGGGAGGAGCGAACACCGGGGAGCTGTTTTTT. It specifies CASSIIRRLAGGANTGELFF.

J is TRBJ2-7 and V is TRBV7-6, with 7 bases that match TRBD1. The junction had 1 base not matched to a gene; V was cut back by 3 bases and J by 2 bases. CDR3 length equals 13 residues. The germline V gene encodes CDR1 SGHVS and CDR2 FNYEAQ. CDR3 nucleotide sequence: TGTGCCAGCAGCTTCGGACAGGCCTACGAGCAGTACTTC. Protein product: CASSFGQAYEQYF.

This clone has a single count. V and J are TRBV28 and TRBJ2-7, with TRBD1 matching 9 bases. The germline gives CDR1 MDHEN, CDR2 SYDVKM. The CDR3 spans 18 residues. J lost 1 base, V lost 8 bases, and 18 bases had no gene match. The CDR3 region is CASSPIRPRTGESYEQYF. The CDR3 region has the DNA TGTGCCAGCTCCCCGATCCGTCCCCGGACAGGGGAATCCTACGAGCAGTACTTC.

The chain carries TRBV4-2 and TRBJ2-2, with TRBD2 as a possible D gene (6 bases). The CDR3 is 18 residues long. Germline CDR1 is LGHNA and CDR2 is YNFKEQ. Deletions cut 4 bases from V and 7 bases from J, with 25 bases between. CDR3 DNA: TGTGCCAGCAGCCCTGGCGAAACTAGCAGGAGGGCCGGCGGGGAGCTGTTTTTT. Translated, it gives CASSPGETSRRAGGELFF.

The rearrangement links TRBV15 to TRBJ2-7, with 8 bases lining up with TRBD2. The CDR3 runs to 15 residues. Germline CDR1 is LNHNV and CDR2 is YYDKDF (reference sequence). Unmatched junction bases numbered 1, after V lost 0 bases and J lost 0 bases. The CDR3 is CATSRELAASYEQYF. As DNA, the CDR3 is TGTGCCACCAGCAGAGAACTAGCGGCCTCCTACGAGCAGTACTTC.

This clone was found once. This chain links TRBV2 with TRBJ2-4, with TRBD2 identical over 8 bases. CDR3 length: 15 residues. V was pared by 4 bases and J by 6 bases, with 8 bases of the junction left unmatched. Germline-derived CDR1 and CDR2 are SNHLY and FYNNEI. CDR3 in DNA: TGTGCCAGCAGTGGGGTTAGCGGGATAGTAAACATTCAGTACTTC. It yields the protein CASSGVSGIVNIQYF.

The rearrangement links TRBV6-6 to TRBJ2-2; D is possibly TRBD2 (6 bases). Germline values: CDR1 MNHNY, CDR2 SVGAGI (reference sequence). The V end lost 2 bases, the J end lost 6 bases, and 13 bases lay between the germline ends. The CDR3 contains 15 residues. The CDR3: CASSYSTGGAGELFF. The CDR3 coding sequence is TGTGCCAGCAGTTACAGCACCGGGGGAGCCGGGGAGCTGTTTTTT.

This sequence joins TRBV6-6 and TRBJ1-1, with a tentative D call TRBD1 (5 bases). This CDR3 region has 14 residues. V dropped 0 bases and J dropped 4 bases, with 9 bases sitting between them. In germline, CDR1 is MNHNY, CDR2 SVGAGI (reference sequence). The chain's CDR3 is CASSYSYGGTEAFF. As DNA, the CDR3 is TGTGCCAGCAGTTACTCGTACGGGGGCACTGAAGCTTTCTTT.

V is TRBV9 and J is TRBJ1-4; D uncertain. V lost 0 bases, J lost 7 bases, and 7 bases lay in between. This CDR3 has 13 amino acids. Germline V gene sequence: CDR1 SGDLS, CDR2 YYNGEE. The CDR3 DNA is TGTGCCAGCAGCGTAGGCGTTAGTGAAAAACTGTTTTTT. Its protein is CASSVGVSEKLFF.

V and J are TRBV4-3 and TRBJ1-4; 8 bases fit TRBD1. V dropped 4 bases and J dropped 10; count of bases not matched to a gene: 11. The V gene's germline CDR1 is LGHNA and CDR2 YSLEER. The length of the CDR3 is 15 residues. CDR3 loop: CASSRNYAGGGKLFF. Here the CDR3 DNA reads TGCGCCAGCAGCCGTAATTACGCAGGGGGCGGAAAACTGTTTTTT.

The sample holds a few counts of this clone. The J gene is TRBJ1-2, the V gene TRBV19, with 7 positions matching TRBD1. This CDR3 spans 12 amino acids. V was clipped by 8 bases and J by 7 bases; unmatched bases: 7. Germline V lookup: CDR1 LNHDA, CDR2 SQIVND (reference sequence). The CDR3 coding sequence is TGTGCCAGTGGGCGGACAGGCGGTGGCTACACCTTC. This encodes CASGRTGGGYTF.

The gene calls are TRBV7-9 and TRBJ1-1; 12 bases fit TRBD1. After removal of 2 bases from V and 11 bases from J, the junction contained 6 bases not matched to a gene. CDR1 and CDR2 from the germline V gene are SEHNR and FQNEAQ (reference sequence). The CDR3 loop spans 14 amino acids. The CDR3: CASSLHGTGGFAFF. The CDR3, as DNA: TGTGCCAGCAGCTTACACGGGACAGGGGGCTTCGCTTTCTTT.

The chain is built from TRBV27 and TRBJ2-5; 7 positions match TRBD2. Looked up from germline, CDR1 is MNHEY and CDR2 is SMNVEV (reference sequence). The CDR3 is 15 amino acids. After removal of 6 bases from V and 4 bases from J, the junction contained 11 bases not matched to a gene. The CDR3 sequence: CASSQRGGLTETQYF. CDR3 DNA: TGTGCCAGCAGCCAGCGGGGCGGGCTCACAGAGACCCAGTACTTC.

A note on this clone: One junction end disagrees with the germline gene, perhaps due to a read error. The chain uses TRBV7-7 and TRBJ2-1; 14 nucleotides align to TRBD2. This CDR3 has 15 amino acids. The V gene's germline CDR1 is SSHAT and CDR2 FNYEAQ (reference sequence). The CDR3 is CASSLGTSGRNEQFF. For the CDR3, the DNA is TGTGCTAGCAGCCTCGGGACTAGCGGGAGAAATGAGCAGTTCTTC.

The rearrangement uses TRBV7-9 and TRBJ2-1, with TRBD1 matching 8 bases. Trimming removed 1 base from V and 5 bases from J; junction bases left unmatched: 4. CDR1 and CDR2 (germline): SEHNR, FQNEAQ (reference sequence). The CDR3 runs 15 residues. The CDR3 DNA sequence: TGTGCCAGCAGCTTAGGGACAGGGCTGGACAATGAGCAGTTCTTC. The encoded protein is CASSLGTGLDNEQFF. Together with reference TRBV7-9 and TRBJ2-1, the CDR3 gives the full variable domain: DTGVSQNPRHKITKRGQNVTFRCDPISEHNRLYWYRQTLGQGPEFLTYFQNEAQLEKSRLLSDRFSAERPKGSFSTLEIQRTEQGDSAMYLCASSLGTGLDNEQFFGPGTRLTVL.

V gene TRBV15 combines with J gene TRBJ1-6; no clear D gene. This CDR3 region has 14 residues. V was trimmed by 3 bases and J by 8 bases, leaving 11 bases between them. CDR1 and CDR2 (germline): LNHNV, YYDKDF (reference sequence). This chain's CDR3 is CATSRRTRDSPLHF. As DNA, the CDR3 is TGTGCCACCAGCAGGAGGACGAGGGATTCACCCCTCCACTTT.

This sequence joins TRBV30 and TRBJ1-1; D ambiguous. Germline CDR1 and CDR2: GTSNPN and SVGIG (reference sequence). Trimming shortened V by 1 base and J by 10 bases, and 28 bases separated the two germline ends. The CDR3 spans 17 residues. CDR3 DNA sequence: TGTGCCTGGAGTGAAACAAAAACGGCAGCGAGTGTATTTGGAGCTTTCTTT. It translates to CAWSETKTAASVFGAFF.

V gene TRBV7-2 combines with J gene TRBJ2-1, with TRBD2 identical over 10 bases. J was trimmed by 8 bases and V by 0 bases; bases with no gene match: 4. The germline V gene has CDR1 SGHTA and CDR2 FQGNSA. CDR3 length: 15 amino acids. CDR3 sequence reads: CASSLATSGRDEQFF. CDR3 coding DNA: TGTGCCAGCAGCTTAGCGACTAGCGGGCGGGATGAGCAGTTCTTC.

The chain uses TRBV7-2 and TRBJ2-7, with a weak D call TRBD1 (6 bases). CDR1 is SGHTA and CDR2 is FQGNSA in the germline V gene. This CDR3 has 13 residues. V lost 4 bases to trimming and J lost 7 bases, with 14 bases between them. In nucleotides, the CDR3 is TGTGCCAGCAGCTCCCAGGGGCTGGGGGAGCAGTACTTC. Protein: CASSSQGLGEQYF. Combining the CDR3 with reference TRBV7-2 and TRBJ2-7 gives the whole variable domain GAGVSQSPSNKVTEKGKDVELRCDPISGHTALYWYRQSLGQGLEFLIYFQGNSAPDKSGLPSDRFSAERTGGSVSTLTIQRTQQEDSAVYLCASSSQGLGEQYFGPGTRLTVT.

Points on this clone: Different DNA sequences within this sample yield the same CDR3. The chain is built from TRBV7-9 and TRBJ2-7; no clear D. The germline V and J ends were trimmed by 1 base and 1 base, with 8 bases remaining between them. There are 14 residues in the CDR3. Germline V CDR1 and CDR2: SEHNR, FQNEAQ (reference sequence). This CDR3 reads CASSLGPRSYEQYF. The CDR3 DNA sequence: TGTGCCAGCAGCTTAGGTCCGCGATCCTACGAGCAGTACTTC.

Written as DNA, the CDR3 is TGTGCCAGCAGTTTATTCTCCTTAAAGGACAGCCTTAGAGTCCAGCCCCAGCATTTT. Protein product: CASSLFSLKDSLRVQPQHF. This sequence joins TRBV28 and TRBJ1-5; D is possibly TRBD1 (6 bases). The CDR3 covers 19 residues. Germline CDR1 reads MDHEN; CDR2 reads SYDVKM. V shed 1 base and J shed 7 bases, with 26 bases lying between them.

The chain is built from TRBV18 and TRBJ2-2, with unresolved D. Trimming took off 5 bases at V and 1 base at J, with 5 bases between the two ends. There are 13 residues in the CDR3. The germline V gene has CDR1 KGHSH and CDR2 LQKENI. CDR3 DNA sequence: TGTGCCAGCTCAACAGAGAACACCGGGGAGCTGTTTTTT. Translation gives CASSTENTGELFF.